This T cell receptor (beta chain) was documented in a study of T cell repertoires in aging, cancer and after chemotherapy. TCR beta rearrangements were amplified from peripheral blood genomic DNA. This clonotype showed up just a few times. The CDR3 extends over 14 amino acids. Trimming removed 7 bases at V and 8 bases at J, with 20 bases between. Germline V lookup: CDR1 SEHNR, CDR2 FQNEAQ (reference sequence). Rearranged V-D-J TRB sequences were amplified with a mixed TRB-A/B primer pool. TCRdb used MiXCR to reprocess the multiplex PCR reads, holding one entry per CDR3 protein. The sample carries about 4,500 distinct CDR3 sequences, 64% recorded once.

Sample: blood. This receptor was identified in a human donor with a solid tumor. The V call is TRBV7-9, the J call TRBJ1-2, with D unresolved. DNA for the CDR3: TGTGCCAGCACCGCGGCGGGGAGGGCTCGGGGCTACACCTTC. Translating gives CASTAAGRARGYTF.